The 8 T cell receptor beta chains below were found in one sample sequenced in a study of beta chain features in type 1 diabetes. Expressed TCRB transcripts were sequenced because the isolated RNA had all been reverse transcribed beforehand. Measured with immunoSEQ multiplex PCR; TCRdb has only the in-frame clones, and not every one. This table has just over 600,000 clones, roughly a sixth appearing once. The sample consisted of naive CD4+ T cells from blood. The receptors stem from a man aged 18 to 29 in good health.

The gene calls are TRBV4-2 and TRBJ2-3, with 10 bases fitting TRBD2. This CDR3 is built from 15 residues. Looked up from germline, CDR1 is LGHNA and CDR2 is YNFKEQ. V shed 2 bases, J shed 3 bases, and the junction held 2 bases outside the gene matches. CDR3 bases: TGTGCCAGCAGCCAAACTAGCGGGACGACAGATACGCAGTATTTT. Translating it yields CASSQTSGTTDTQYF.

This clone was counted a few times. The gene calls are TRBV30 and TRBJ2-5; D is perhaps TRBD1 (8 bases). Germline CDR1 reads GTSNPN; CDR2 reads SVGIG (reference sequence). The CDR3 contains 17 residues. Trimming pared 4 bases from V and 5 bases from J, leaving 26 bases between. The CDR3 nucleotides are TGTGCCTGGATTTTGGGAGGGGCCCCAGGGGGCAGGGAGACCCAGTACTTC. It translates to CAWILGGAPGGRETQYF.

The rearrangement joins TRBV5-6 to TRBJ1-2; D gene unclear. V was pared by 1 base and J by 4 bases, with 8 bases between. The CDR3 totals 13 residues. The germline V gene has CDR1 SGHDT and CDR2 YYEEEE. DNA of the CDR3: TGTGCCAGCAGCTTGTCGGAAAGCTATGGCTACACCTTC. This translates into CASSLSESYGYTF.

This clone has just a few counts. In DNA, the CDR3 is TGTGCCAGCCTAATGAGCGGGAGAGGAGGTGAGCAGTTCTTC. Its translation: CASLMSGRGGEQFF. The chain has TRBV6-1 and TRBJ2-1; 8 bases align to TRBD2. V was pared by 8 bases and J by 9 bases, with 12 bases of the junction left unmatched. Germline-derived CDR1 and CDR2 are MNHNS and SASEGT. This CDR3 spans 14 amino acids.

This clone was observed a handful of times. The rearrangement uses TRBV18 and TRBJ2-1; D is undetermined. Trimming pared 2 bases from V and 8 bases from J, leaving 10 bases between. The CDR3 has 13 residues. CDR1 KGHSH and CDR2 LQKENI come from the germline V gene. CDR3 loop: CASSPSSLDEQFF. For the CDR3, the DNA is TGTGCCAGCTCACCATCCAGTCTGGATGAGCAGTTCTTC.

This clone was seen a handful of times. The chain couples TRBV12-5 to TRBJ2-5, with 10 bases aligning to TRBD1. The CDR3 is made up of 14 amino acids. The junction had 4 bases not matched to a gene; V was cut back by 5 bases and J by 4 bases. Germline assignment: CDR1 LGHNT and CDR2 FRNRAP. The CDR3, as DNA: TGTGCTAGTGGTCTAGGGACAGGGGTAGAGACCCAGTACTTC. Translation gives CASGLGTGVETQYF.

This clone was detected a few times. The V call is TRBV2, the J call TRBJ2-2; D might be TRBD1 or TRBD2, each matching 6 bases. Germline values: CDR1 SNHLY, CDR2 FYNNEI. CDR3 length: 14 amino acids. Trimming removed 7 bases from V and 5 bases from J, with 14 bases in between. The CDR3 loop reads CASTYREDTGELFF. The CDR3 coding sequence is TGTGCCAGCACCTACAGGGAGGATACCGGGGAGCTGTTTTTT.

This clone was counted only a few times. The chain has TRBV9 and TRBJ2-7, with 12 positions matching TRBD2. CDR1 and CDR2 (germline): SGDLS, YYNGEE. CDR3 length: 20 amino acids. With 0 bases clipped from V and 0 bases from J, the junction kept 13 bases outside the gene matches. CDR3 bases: TGTGCCAGCAGCGTAGGCCCCGAGACTAGCGGGAGAGGGAGCTCCTACGAGCAGTACTTC. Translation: CASSVGPETSGRGSSYEQYF.